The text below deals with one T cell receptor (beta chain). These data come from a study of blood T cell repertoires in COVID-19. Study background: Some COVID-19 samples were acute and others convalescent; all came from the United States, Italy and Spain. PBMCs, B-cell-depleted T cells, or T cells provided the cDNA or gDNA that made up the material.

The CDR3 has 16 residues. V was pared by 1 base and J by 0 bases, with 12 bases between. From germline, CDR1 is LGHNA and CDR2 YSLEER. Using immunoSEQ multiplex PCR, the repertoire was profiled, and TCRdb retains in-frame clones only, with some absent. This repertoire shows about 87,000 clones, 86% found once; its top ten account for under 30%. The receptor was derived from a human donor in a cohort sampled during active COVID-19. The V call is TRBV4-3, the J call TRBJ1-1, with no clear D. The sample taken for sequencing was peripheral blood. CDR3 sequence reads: CASSQGAASMNTEAFF. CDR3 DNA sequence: TGCGCCAGCAGCCAAGGGGCAGCAAGTATGAACACTGAAGCTTTCTTT.